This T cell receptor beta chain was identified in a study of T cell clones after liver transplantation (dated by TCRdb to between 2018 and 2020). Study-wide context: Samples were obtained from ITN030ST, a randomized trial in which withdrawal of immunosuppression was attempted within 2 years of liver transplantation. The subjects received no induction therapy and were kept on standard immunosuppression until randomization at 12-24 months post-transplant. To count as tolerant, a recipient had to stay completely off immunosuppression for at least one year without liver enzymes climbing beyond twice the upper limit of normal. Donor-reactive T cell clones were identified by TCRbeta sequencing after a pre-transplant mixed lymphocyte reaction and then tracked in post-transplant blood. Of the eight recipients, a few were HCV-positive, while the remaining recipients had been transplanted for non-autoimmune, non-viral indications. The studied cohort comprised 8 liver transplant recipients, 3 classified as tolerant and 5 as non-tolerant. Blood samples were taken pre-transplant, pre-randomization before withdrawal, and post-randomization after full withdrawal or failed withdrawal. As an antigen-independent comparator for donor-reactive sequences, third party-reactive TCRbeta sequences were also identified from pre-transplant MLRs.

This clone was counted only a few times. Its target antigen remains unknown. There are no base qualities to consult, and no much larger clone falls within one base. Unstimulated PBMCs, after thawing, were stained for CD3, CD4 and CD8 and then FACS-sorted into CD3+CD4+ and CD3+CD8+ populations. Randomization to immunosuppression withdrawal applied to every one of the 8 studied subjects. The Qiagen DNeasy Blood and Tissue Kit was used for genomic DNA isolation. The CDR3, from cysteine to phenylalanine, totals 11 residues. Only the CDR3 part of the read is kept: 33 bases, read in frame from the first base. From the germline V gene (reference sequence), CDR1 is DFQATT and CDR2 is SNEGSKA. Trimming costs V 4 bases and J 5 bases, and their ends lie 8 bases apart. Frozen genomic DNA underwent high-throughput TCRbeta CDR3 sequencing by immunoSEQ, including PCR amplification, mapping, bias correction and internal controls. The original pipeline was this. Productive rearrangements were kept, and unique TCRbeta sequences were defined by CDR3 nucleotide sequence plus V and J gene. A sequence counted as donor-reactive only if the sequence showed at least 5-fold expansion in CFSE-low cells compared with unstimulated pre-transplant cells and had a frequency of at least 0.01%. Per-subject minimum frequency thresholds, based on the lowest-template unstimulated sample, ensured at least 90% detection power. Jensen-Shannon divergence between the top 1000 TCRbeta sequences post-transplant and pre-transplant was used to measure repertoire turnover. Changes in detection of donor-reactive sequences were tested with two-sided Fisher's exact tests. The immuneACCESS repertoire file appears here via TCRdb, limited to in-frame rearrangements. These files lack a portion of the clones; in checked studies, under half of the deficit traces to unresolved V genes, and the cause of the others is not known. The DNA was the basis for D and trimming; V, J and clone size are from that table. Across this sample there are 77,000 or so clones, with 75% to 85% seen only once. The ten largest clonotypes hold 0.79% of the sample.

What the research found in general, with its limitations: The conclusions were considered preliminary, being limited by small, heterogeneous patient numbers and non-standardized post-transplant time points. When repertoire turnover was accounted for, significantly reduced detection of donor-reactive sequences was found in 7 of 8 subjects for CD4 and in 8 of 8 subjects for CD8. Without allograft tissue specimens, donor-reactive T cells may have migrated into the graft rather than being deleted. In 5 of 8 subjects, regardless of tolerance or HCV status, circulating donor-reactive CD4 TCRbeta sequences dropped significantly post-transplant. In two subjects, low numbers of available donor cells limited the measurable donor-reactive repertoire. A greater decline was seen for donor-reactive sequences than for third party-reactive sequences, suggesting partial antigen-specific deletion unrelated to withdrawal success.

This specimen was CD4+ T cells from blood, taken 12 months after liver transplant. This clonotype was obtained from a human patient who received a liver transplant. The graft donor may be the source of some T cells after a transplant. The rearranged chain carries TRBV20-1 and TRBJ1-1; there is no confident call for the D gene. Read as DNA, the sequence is TGCAGTGCTAAAGGAAGTACTGAAGCTTTCTTT. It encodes CSAKGSTEAFF.